Each of the 31 T cell receptor beta chains below was sequenced from the same sample in a study of blood T cell repertoires in COVID-19. Profiled with immunoSEQ multiplex PCR; TCRdb holds only in-frame clones, not every one. This sample yields about 280,000 clones, of which around 88% are seen a single time; 6% to 7% belongs to the top ten. The sequencing sample was made of PBMCs or T cells enriched from blood (not recorded which). The receptors here all came from a woman aged 40 to 50 who had recovered from COVID-19.

In this sample, this clone turned up a few times. In the same sample, other DNA sequences code for this CDR3. This chain connects TRBV7-9 to TRBJ2-3; D is uncertain. V was shortened by 2 bases and J by 3 bases, with 9 bases between the two germline ends. Germline CDR1 and CDR2: SEHNR and FQNEAQ (reference sequence). The CDR3 runs 14 residues. The CDR3 region is CASSLSQATDTQYF. The CDR3 region has the DNA TGTGCCAGCAGCTTATCCCAGGCTACAGATACGCAGTATTTT.

A word on this clone: A much larger clone differs by one base, so this may be a read error. This chain joins TRBV7-8 and TRBJ2-5; no definite D call. The V end was cut by 1 base, the J end by 1 base, with 4 bases between. CDR1 and CDR2 (germline): SGHVS, FQNEAQ. The CDR3 extends over 13 amino acids. Here the CDR3 DNA reads TGTGCCAGCAGCTTAGAGCCCCAAGAGACCCAGTACTTC. Translated, it gives CASSLEPQETQYF.

This rearrangement joins TRBV19 to TRBJ1-5; 7 nucleotides align to TRBD1. The CDR3 loop spans 12 amino acids. Germline values: CDR1 LNHDA, CDR2 SQIVND (reference sequence). Trimming removed 7 bases from V and 6 bases from J; junction bases left unmatched: 3. The CDR3 region has the DNA TGTGCCAGTAACGACAGGGCTCAGCCCCAGCATTTT. It yields the protein CASNDRAQPQHF.

This clone has more than one count but fewer than ten. This sequence joins TRBV28 and TRBJ1-2, with TRBD1 matching 7 bases. Trimming removed 10 bases from V and 4 bases from J; junction bases left unmatched: 9. This CDR3 comprises 13 residues. In germline, CDR1 is MDHEN, CDR2 SYDVKM. The DNA for the CDR3 is TGTGCCACCAGAGCAGGGGGGCTCTATGGCTACACCTTC. The encoded protein is CATRAGGLYGYTF.

V gene TRBV28 combines with J gene TRBJ1-2; D is ambiguous. Germline V gene data show CDR1 as MDHEN and CDR2 as SYDVKM. The V gene lost 6 bases and the J gene lost 5 bases, with 10 bases spanning the gap. The CDR3 is 12 residues long. For the CDR3, the DNA is TGTGCCAGCAGCCTATTACCGTATGGCTACACCTTC. The encoded protein is CASSLLPYGYTF.

This chain links TRBV28 with TRBJ1-2; no clear D. CDR1 is MDHEN, CDR2 SYDVKM, per germline. Trimming removed 4 bases from V and 4 bases from J, with 7 bases in between. The CDR3 covers 12 residues. DNA for the CDR3: TGTGCCAGCAGTTCGACGGGCTATGGCTACACCTTC. The encoded protein is CASSSTGYGYTF.

The CDR3, as DNA: TGCGCCAGCAGCTTGGTGGGCAGGGGCACAGATACGCAGTATTTT. It encodes CASSLVGRGTDTQYF. The rearrangement links TRBV5-1 to TRBJ2-3; D possibly corresponds to TRBD1 (5 bases). Germline assignment: CDR1 SGHRS and CDR2 YFSETQ. There are 15 residues in the CDR3. Trimming removed 0 bases at V and 1 base at J, with 9 bases between.

This chain joins TRBV9 and TRBJ2-1; 11 bases line up with TRBD1. The CDR3 runs 16 residues. With V trimmed by 0 bases and J by 15 bases, 14 bases remained unmatched. The germline gives CDR1 SGDLS, CDR2 YYNGEE. This CDR3 reads CASSVAVGQGEGVRFF. The DNA of the CDR3 is TGTGCCAGCAGCGTAGCCGTGGGACAGGGGGAAGGTGTACGGTTCTTC.

CDR3 loop: CASSSPGDSGANVLTF. In DNA, the CDR3 is TGTGCCAGCAGCTCTCCGGGGGACTCTGGGGCCAACGTCCTGACTTTC. The chain employs TRBV5-8 and TRBJ2-6, with a possible D match to TRBD2 (6 bases). The germline V gene has CDR1 SGHTS and CDR2 YDEGEE. The ends were cut back, 3 bases at V and 0 bases at J, with 10 bases in the middle. This CDR3 is 16 amino acids long.

The gene calls are TRBV28 and TRBJ1-5; D is perhaps TRBD1 (6 bases). Germline lookup yields CDR1 MDHEN and CDR2 SYDVKM. CDR3 length: 15 amino acids. V was shortened by 2 bases and J by 10 bases, with 18 bases between the two germline ends. The DNA of the CDR3 is TGTGCCAGCAGTTTACCTACAGGGATCCCCATCCCCCAGCATTTT. Its protein is CASSLPTGIPIPQHF.

This chain uses TRBV9 with TRBJ2-1; TRBD2 agrees at 8 bases. The CDR3 is 15 residues long. CDR1 SGDLS and CDR2 YYNGEE come from the germline V gene. V was clipped by 3 bases and J by 8 bases; unmatched bases: 10. CDR3 loop: CASSAPYGREDEQFF. In DNA form, the CDR3 reads TGTGCCAGCAGCGCCCCTTACGGGAGGGAGGATGAGCAGTTCTTC.

This chain uses TRBV21-1 with TRBJ1-2; TRBD1 is taken as the D call from the table, unchecked against the DNA. TRBV21-1 is labeled a pseudogene. This CDR3 contains 13 residues. CDR3 residues: CASSNRDRGFLAF. The CDR3 DNA reads TGTGCCAGCAGCAACCGGGACAGGGGCTTTTTGGCCTTC.

The chain has TRBV7-2 and TRBJ2-1; D remains ambiguous. V lost 4 bases and J lost 0, with 10 bases in between. Germline V gene sequence: CDR1 SGHTA, CDR2 FQGNSA. CDR3 length equals 15 residues. CDR3 sequence: CASSSSRSSYNEQFF. The CDR3 DNA follows: TGTGCCAGCAGCTCAAGCCGGAGCTCCTACAATGAGCAGTTCTTC.

The chain carries TRBV5-1 and TRBJ2-2, with TRBD2 matching 16 bases. Germline-derived CDR1 and CDR2 are SGHRS and YFSETQ. There are 17 residues in the CDR3. The J segment lost 4 bases and the V segment lost 3 bases, leaving 3 bases of the junction unmatched. The CDR3 nucleotides are TGCGCCAGCAGCTCAGGGACTAGCGGGAGGGCCACCGGGGAGCTGTTTTTT. Translating it yields CASSSGTSGRATGELFF.

This rearrangement joins TRBV5-1 to TRBJ2-7, with a tentative D call TRBD2 (5 bases). The germline V and J ends were trimmed by 5 bases and 5 bases, with 11 bases remaining between them. CDR3 size: 12 residues. Germline-derived CDR1 and CDR2 are SGHRS and YFSETQ. As DNA, the CDR3 is TGCGCCAGCAGAAGGGAGAGGGACGAGCAGTACTTC. Its translation: CASRRERDEQYF.

This chain connects TRBV7-2 to TRBJ2-5, with D maybe TRBD1 (5 bases). With 1 base removed from V and 5 bases from J, the gap between germline ends came to 20 bases. Germline-derived CDR1 and CDR2 are SGHTA and FQGNSA. This CDR3 comprises 17 residues. The CDR3 reads CASSLVVSAGSRETQYF. As DNA, the CDR3 is TGTGCCAGCAGCTTAGTGGTATCGGCAGGGTCGCGGGAGACCCAGTACTTC.

V and J are TRBV5-1 and TRBJ2-3; 9 nucleotides agree with TRBD1. The trim removed 0 bases at V and 6 bases at J, leaving 5 bases unmatched. Looked up from germline, CDR1 is SGHRS and CDR2 is YFSETQ. The CDR3 runs 15 residues. Here the CDR3 reads CASSLGDRERDTQYF. CDR3 DNA sequence: TGCGCCAGCAGCTTGGGGGACAGGGAGAGGGATACGCAGTATTTT.

V and J are TRBV29-1 and TRBJ2-3; possible D gene TRBD1, 6 bases. Germline CDR1 is SQVTM and CDR2 is ANQGSEA. V was trimmed by 7 bases and J by 4 bases, leaving 12 bases between them. The CDR3 has 12 residues. In nucleotides, the CDR3 is TGCAGCGCCTACAGGGTCCCAGATACGCAGTATTTT. Translation: CSAYRVPDTQYF.

J is TRBJ2-4 and V is TRBV29-1; the match to TRBD1 covers 12 bases. This CDR3 has 18 residues. The germline CDR1 and CDR2 sequences are SQVTM and ANQGSEA. J lost 1 base, V lost 4 bases, and 11 bases had no gene match. CDR3 in amino acids: CSVATRDRGLGAKNIQYF. The CDR3 DNA reads TGCAGCGTTGCAACGAGGGACAGGGGGCTTGGGGCCAAAAACATTCAGTACTTC.

V and J are TRBV18 and TRBJ2-3, with 10 bases lining up with TRBD1. Germline V gene lookup returns CDR1 KGHSH and CDR2 LQKENI. The CDR3 spans 16 residues. V shed 4 bases, J shed 2 bases, and the junction held 6 bases outside the gene matches. The CDR3 DNA reads as TGTGCCAGCTCACTCGAGACAGGGGGCACCACAGATACGCAGTATTTT. Translated: CASSLETGGTTDTQYF. The variable domain in full, with the rest retrieved from reference TRBV18 and TRBJ2-3, is NAGVMQNPRHLVRRRGQEARLRCSPMKGHSHVYWYRQLPEEGLKFMVYLQKENIIDESGMPKERFSAEFPKEGPSILRIQQVVRGDSAAYFCASSLETGGTTDTQYFGPGTRLTVL.

The gene calls are TRBV1 and TRBJ2-2; TRBD2 was called by the table and not checked on the DNA. TRBV1 is deemed a pseudogene. This CDR3 has 21 amino acids. CDR3 DNA: TGCACCAGCAGTCTAAATGGGCTAGCGGGAAGTATACCCTCGAACACCGGGGAGCTGTTTTTT. Protein sequence: CTSSLNGLAGSIPSNTGELFF.

The V call is TRBV5-6, the J call TRBJ2-2; 8 bases are a match to TRBD1. Germline CDR1 SGHDT, CDR2 YYEEEE. Trimming at V came to 4 bases and at J to 4 bases, leaving 9 bases not matched to a gene. CDR3 size: 16 residues. CDR3 DNA sequence: TGTGCCAGCAGCATAAAGACAGGGGTAGGCACCGGGGAGCTGTTTTTT. Protein: CASSIKTGVGTGELFF.

The chain joins TRBV18 to TRBJ1-2; weak D call: TRBD1 (5 bases). The V end lost 2 bases, the J end lost 3 bases, and 10 bases lay between the germline ends. The CDR3 extends over 14 amino acids. Germline V gives CDR1 KGHSH, CDR2 LQKENI. The chain's CDR3 is CASSPLQDDYGYTF. DNA for the CDR3: TGTGCCAGCTCACCATTACAGGATGACTATGGCTACACCTTC.

CDR3 in amino acids: CASSPGTGSSEAFF. CDR3 bases: TGCGCCAGCAGCCCCGGGACAGGGAGCTCTGAAGCTTTCTTT. The rearrangement links TRBV5-1 to TRBJ1-1; 9 positions match TRBD1. Germline CDR1 reads SGHRS; CDR2 reads YFSETQ. The CDR3 covers 14 residues. The V and J ends lost 4 bases and 6 bases, in that order; junction bases with no gene match: 7. The full variable domain, completed using reference TRBV5-1 and TRBJ1-1, is KAGVTQTPRYLIKTRGQQVTLSCSPISGHRSVSWYQQTPGQGLQFLFEYFSETQRNKGNFPGRFSGRQFSNSRSEMNVSTLELGDSALYLCASSPGTGSSEAFFGQGTRLTVV.

This clone appeared once. The chain links TRBV11-2 to TRBJ2-7; 9 nucleotides line up with TRBD2. This CDR3 comprises 14 residues. Germline V lookup: CDR1 SGHAT, CDR2 FQNNGV. J was trimmed by 6 bases and V by 6 bases; bases with no gene match: 9. CDR3 sequence reads: CASRTGTSTVEQYF. As DNA, the CDR3 is TGTGCCAGCAGGACCGGGACTAGCACCGTCGAGCAGTACTTC.

V gene TRBV6-6 combines with J gene TRBJ2-4, with D maybe TRBD1 (5 bases). CDR1 and CDR2 (germline): MNHNY, SVGAGI (reference sequence). CDR3 length: 15 residues. Trimming took off 5 bases at V and 7 bases at J, with 18 bases between the two ends. In nucleotides, the CDR3 is TGTGCCAGCAGTCCAGACAGAATAGGCCCGAACATTCAGTACTTC. Protein: CASSPDRIGPNIQYF.

The chain joins TRBV4-2 to TRBJ2-2; no clear D. CDR3 length equals 15 residues. Germline V CDR1 and CDR2: LGHNA, YNFKEQ. V gave up 3 bases and J gave up 2 bases, with 10 bases separating them. CDR3 loop: CASSHGETNTGELFF. DNA of the CDR3: TGTGCCAGCAGCCATGGCGAGACTAACACCGGGGAGCTGTTTTTT.

V gene TRBV28 combines with J gene TRBJ1-1, with TRBD1 as a possible D gene (6 bases). Germline CDR1 MDHEN, CDR2 SYDVKM. This CDR3 has 15 residues. Trimming removed 8 bases from V and 0 bases from J, with 16 bases in between. Written as DNA, the CDR3 is TGTGCCAGCGGGGAACAGGGTCCTATGAACACTGAAGCTTTCTTT. Translation gives CASGEQGPMNTEAFF.

This clone has more than one count but fewer than ten. The chain uses TRBV27 and TRBJ1-5; unclear D gene. Germline lookup yields CDR1 MNHEY and CDR2 SMNVEV (reference sequence). CDR3 length: 11 residues. The V end was cut by 8 bases, the J end by 5 bases, with 7 bases between. CDR3 protein: CASEGDQPQHF. CDR3 bases: TGTGCCAGCGAGGGAGATCAGCCCCAGCATTTT.

The V and J genes are TRBV30 and TRBJ2-3, with TRBD1 as a possible D gene (5 bases). Trimming took 3 bases from V and 4 from J, leaving 11 bases between them. There are 13 residues in the CDR3. Germline CDR1 reads GTSNPN; CDR2 reads SVGIG (reference sequence). The CDR3 here is CAWSKGWADTQYF. The CDR3 bases are TGTGCCTGGAGCAAGGGGTGGGCAGATACGCAGTATTTT. Drawing the rest from reference TRBV30 and TRBJ2-3, the complete variable domain is SQTIHQWPATLVQPVGSPLSLECTVEGTSNPNLYWYRQAAGRGLQLLFYSVGIGQISSEVPQNLSASRPQDRQFILSSKKLLLSDSGFYLCAWSKGWADTQYFGPGTRLTVL.

The chain couples TRBV2 to TRBJ2-7, with TRBD2 as a possible D gene (6 bases). Looked up from germline, CDR1 is SNHLY and CDR2 is FYNNEI. Between the trimmed V and J ends, which lost 7 bases and 5 bases, there was a span of 15 bases. This CDR3 is built from 13 residues. For the CDR3, the DNA is TGTGCCAGCAATCGGCAACCGGGGGACGAGCAGTACTTC. This encodes CASNRQPGDEQYF.